Below, one T cell receptor (beta chain) is given with its context. What it binds is unknown. These data originate in a study of shared clonotypes between healthy human individuals. The method was immunoSEQ multiplex PCR; TCRdb's version includes in-frame clones alone and lacks a portion of them. The repertoire holds some 680,000 clones, with around 78% as singletons. General observations from the study: A handful of donors shared 5% to 5.5% of their naive CD4 clonotypes.

The sequenced material came from memory CD4+ T cells sorted from blood. Subset: CD45RA-negative fraction. The receptor comes from a woman aged 25 to 45 in good health.

This chain's CDR3 is CASSWDGTGWRYEQYF. The CDR3, as DNA: TGCGCCAGCAGCTGGGATGGGACAGGGTGGAGATACGAGCAGTACTTC. This sequence joins TRBV5-1 and TRBJ2-7; 9 bases match TRBD1. CDR1 is SGHRS and CDR2 is YFSETQ in the germline V gene. V dropped 3 bases and J dropped 4; count of bases not matched to a gene: 11. The CDR3 totals 16 residues. The full variable domain, with the rest looked up from reference TRBV5-1 and TRBJ2-7, is KAGVTQTPRYLIKTRGQQVTLSCSPISGHRSVSWYQQTPGQGLQFLFEYFSETQRNKGNFPGRFSGRQFSNSRSEMNVSTLELGDSALYLCASSWDGTGWRYEQYFGPGTRLTVT.